The 2 T cell receptor beta chains below were found in one sample sequenced in a study of blood T cell repertoires in COVID-19. TCRdb's copy holds only in-frame clones and misses some; the assay was immunoSEQ multiplex PCR. The sample lists approximately 290,000 clones, roughly 89% occurring once. Sequences were obtained from peripheral blood. The receptors derive from a woman in her 30s with COVID-19, enrolled during active disease.

V usage is TRBV6-6 and J usage is TRBJ2-3; tentative D call: TRBD2 (6 bases). With 5 bases removed from V and 4 bases from J, the gap between germline ends came to 10 bases. Germline V gives CDR1 MNHNY, CDR2 SVGAGI (reference sequence). The CDR3 is 13 amino acids. CDR3 amino acids: CASSLASADTQYF. CDR3 nucleotide sequence: TGTGCCAGCAGTCTGGCTAGCGCAGATACGCAGTATTTT.

The chain couples TRBV7-9 to TRBJ1-1; possibly TRBD1 for D (6 bases). The CDR3 runs to 14 residues. Germline V gives CDR1 SEHNR, CDR2 FQNEAQ (reference sequence). Trimming left V 5 bases short and J 4 bases short, with 14 bases between. CDR3 DNA sequence: TGTGCCAGCAGCCTGGACAGTGAAATCACTGAAGCTTTCTTT. Protein sequence: CASSLDSEITEAFF.